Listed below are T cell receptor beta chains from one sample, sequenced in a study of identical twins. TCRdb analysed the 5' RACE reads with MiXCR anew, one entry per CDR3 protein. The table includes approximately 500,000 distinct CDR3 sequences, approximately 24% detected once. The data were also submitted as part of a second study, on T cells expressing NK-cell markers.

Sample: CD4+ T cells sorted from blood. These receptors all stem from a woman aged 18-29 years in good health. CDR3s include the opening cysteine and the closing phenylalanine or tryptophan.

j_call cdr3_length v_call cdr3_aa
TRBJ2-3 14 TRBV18 CASSTSGTTDTQYF
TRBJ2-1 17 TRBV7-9 CASSPSRSGAGGNEQFF
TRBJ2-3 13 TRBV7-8 CASSYRDRLTQYF
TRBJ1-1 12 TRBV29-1 CSVNGQGTEAFF
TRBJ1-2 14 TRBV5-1 CASSFGGADERYTF
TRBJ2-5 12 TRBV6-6 CASSLGGGGPSF
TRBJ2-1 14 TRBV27 CASSPTSHYNEQFF
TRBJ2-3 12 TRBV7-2 CASSIYSDTQYF
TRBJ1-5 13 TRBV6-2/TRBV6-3 CASRLGATQPQHF
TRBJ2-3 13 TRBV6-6 CASSSAETDTQYF
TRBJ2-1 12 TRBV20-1 CSARTSRDEQFF
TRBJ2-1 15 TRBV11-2 CASSLVGDRYNEQFF
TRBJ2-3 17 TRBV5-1 CASSWALLAGGRDTQYF
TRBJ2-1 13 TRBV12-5 CASGLGYTGEQFF
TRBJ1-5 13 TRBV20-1 CSAKTGLYQPQHF
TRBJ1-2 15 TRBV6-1 CASSVTSIANYGYTF
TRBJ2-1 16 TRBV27 CASSGGSGGAIHEQFF
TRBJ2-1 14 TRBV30 CAWSVNRGIREQFF
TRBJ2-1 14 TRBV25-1 CASSEAGGGNEQFF
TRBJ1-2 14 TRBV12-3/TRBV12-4 CASSLSGTAYGYTF
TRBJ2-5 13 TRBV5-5 CASSPDAQETQYF
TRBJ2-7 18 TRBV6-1 CASSERVSGTVGSYEQYF
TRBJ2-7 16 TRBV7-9 CASSLKAGGQEVRQYF
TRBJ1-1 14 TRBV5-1 CASSDVGSGTEAFF
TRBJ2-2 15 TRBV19 CASSDPARRSGELFF
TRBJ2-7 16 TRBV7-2 CASLDPAVSMDHEQYF
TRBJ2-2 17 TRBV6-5 CASSFFLRGGAVGELFF
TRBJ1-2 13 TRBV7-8 CASSSGQIYGYTF
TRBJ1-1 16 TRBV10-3 CAISEVGDRILARAFF
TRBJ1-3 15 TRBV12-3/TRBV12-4 CASRTRDASGNTIYF
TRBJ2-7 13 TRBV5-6 CASVLYNSYEQYF
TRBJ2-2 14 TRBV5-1 CASSLVRITGELFF
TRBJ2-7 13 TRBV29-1 CSVDSRDGYEQYF
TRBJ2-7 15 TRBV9 CASSVASNGIYEQYF
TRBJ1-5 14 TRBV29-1 CSVGGAYSNQPQHF